The 14 T cell receptor beta chains in this list originate from one sample, sequenced in a study of neoadjuvant nivolumab and ipilimumab in lung cancer. Using immunoSEQ multiplex PCR, the repertoire was profiled, and TCRdb retains in-frame clones only, with some absent. The sample includes 28,000 or so clones, more than 80% seen only once; the top ten take around 5%. The sequencing used tumor tissue, collected after neoadjuvant nivolumab, alone or with ipilimumab, at or shortly before surgery. These receptor sequences come from an adult with non-small cell lung cancer.

The chain recombines TRBV2 with TRBJ2-2, with D unresolved. Trimming took 5 bases from V and 4 from J, leaving 11 bases between them. The CDR3 covers 14 residues. Germline lookup yields CDR1 SNHLY and CDR2 FYNNEI. CDR3 sequence (DNA): TGTGCCAGCAGTCTCGACGGATCCACCGGGGAGCTGTTTTTT. This sequence encodes CASSLDGSTGELFF. The whole variable domain, remainder taken from reference TRBV2 and TRBJ2-2, is EPEVTQTPSHQVTQMGQEVILRCVPISNHLYFYWYRQILGQKVEFLVSFYNNEISEKSEIFDDQFSVERPDGSNFTLKIRSTKLEDSAMYFCASSLDGSTGELFFGEGSRLTVL.

CDR3 amino acids: CASSMRRQGAYNEQFF. The DNA for the CDR3 is TGTGCCAGTAGTATGAGAAGACAGGGGGCCTACAATGAGCAGTTCTTC. The J gene is TRBJ2-1, the V gene TRBV19; 9 bases agree with TRBD1. Trimming removed 3 bases from V and 2 bases from J; junction bases left unmatched: 5. The CDR3 is made up of 16 amino acids. Looked up from germline, CDR1 is LNHDA and CDR2 is SQIVND (reference sequence). The variable domain in full, with the rest retrieved from reference TRBV19 and TRBJ2-1, is DGGITQSPKYLFRKEGQNVTLSCEQNLNHDAMYWYRQDPGQGLRLIYYSQIVNDFQKGDIAEGYSVSREKKESFPLTVTSAQKNPTAFYLCASSMRRQGAYNEQFFGPGTRLTVL.

The V and J genes are TRBV7-8 and TRBJ2-7, with TRBD2 as a possible D gene (7 bases). Trimming stripped 1 base from V and 0 bases from J, with 13 bases between. Looked up from germline, CDR1 is SGHVS and CDR2 is FQNEAQ. The CDR3 is made up of 16 amino acids. The CDR3 nucleotides read TGTGCCAGCAGCTTAGGCGGGGGCCTTATCTCCTACGAGCAGTACTTC. It specifies CASSLGGGLISYEQYF.

This rearrangement joins TRBV29-1 to TRBJ1-2; 10 nucleotides align to TRBD1. The CDR3 has 16 amino acids. In germline, CDR1 is SQVTM, CDR2 ANQGSEA. The V and J ends lost 7 bases and 6 bases, in that order; junction bases with no gene match: 17. The CDR3 DNA reads TGCAGCGCCTCCAACCCCCAGACAGGGGGCACGGATGGCTACACCTTC. As protein: CSASNPQTGGTDGYTF.

This rearrangement joins TRBV27 to TRBJ2-7; perhaps TRBD2 as D (6 bases). V lost 3 bases to trimming and J lost 4 bases, with 13 bases between them. Germline V lookup: CDR1 MNHEY, CDR2 SMNVEV (reference sequence). This CDR3 is built from 14 residues. CDR3 in DNA: TGTGCCAGCAGTTTGGGCAGGACTACTTACGAGCAGTACTTC. Its translation is CASSLGRTTYEQYF.

V is TRBV11-2 and J is TRBJ2-3; TRBD1 might be the D (5 bases). Germline loops: CDR1 SGHAT, CDR2 FQNNGV. The CDR3 is 14 amino acids. Trimming removed 0 bases at V and 4 bases at J, with 8 bases between. For the CDR3, the DNA is TGTGCCAGCAGCTTAGATTGGGGCCCAGATACGCAGTATTTT. As protein: CASSLDWGPDTQYF.

As to this clone: Compared with germline, one end of the junction differs, possibly owing to a read error. This chain uses TRBV7-7 with TRBJ1-2, with D tentatively TRBD1 (5 bases). Germline V CDR1 and CDR2: SSHAT, FNYEAQ (reference sequence). The length of the CDR3 is 13 residues. The CDR3 DNA reads TGTGCTAGCAGCCCCGGGACGGATTATGGCTACACCTTC. Translating it yields CASSPGTDYGYTF.

The V gene is TRBV6-4, the J gene TRBJ1-2, with 8 bases aligning to TRBD1. CDR1 MRHNA and CDR2 SNTAGT come from the germline V gene. The CDR3 has 13 amino acids. Losses at the gene ends were 2 bases for V and 7 bases for J; bases not matched to a gene: 3. The CDR3 DNA reads as TGTGCCAGCAGTGACCAGGGGGCTGGTGGCTACACCTTC. Translating it yields CASSDQGAGGYTF.

The chain joins TRBV10-1 to TRBJ1-6; 7 nucleotides line up with TRBD1. Germline assignment: CDR1 WNHNN and CDR2 SYGVQD (reference sequence). Unmatched junction bases numbered 1, after V lost 3 bases and J lost 5 bases. CDR3 size: 14 residues. CDR3 sequence (DNA): TGCGCCAGCAGTGAAGACAGGGATAATTCACCCCTCCACTTT. It translates to CASSEDRDNSPLHF.

The CDR3 bases are TGTGCCAGCAACGGTGGGGGGACTTCACCCCTCCACTTT. Its translation: CASNGGGTSPLHF. V and J are TRBV6-5 and TRBJ1-6, with TRBD1 as a possible D gene (5 bases). The V gene's germline CDR1 is MNHEY and CDR2 SVGAGI. Trimming removed 7 bases from V and 9 bases from J, with 13 bases in between. CDR3 length: 13 amino acids.

V usage is TRBV5-4 and J usage is TRBJ2-2; TRBD2 agrees at 10 bases. CDR1 and CDR2 from the germline V gene are SGHNT and YYREEE (reference sequence). The CDR3 runs to 17 residues. J was trimmed by 2 bases and V by 0 bases; bases with no gene match: 4. The CDR3 DNA reads as TGTGCCAGCAGCTTGGGAAGCGGGAGGGGTAACACCGGGGAGCTGTTTTTT. Protein sequence: CASSLGSGRGNTGELFF.

The V gene is TRBV5-4, the J gene TRBJ2-5, with 8 nucleotides matching TRBD1. Trimming took 4 bases from V and 4 from J; bases not matched to a gene: 12. The CDR3 covers 16 residues. Germline lookup yields CDR1 SGHNT and CDR2 YYREEE (reference sequence). The CDR3 region has the DNA TGTGCCAGCAGCGCGGAGACAGGGGAGGTGGGAGAGACCCAGTACTTC. This sequence encodes CASSAETGEVGETQYF.

The sample holds a few counts of this clone. CDR3 amino acids: CASSLELANTEAFF. The CDR3 DNA reads as TGTGCCAGCAGCTTGGAGTTAGCGAACACTGAAGCTTTCTTT. The V gene is TRBV5-4, the J gene TRBJ1-1; D unresolved. Germline CDR1 reads SGHNT; CDR2 reads YYREEE (reference sequence). The V end was cut by 0 bases, the J end by 1 base, with 7 bases between. This CDR3 contains 14 residues.

There are a few counts of this clone. The chain recombines TRBV6-5 with TRBJ1-2, with D possibly matching TRBD1 (6 bases). CDR1 is MNHEY, CDR2 SVGAGI, per germline. CDR3 size: 14 residues. Trimming pared 0 bases from V and 8 bases from J, leaving 13 bases between. CDR3 sequence: CASSYSGQGQGYTF. CDR3 nucleotide sequence: TGTGCCAGCAGTTACTCTGGCCAGGGGCAAGGCTACACCTTC.